Listed here are 13 T cell receptor beta chains from one sample, sequenced in a study of identical twins. TCRdb independently ran MiXCR on the 5' RACE reads; one entry per CDR3 protein. The table lists 430,000 or so distinct CDR3 sequences, 20% to 25% of them singletons, with around 3% in the top ten. The sample was also reused in another study, on T cells expressing NK-cell markers.

Sequenced material: CD4+ T cells sorted from blood. All receptors derive from a woman under 30 in good health.

This clonotype was detected many times. This chain links TRBV6-6 with TRBJ1-1; D unclear. V lost 6 bases and J lost 5, with 13 bases in between. The CDR3 length is 13 residues. In germline, CDR1 is MNHNY, CDR2 SVGAGI (reference sequence). CDR3 bases: TGTGCCAGCAGCAGACATCCGGGAACTGAAGCTTTCTTT. This codes for CASSRHPGTEAFF.

This clonotype came up a few times. The chain is built from TRBV2 and TRBJ1-6; 8 positions match TRBD1. V was pared by 6 bases and J by 7 bases, with 8 bases of the junction left unmatched. CDR3 size: 15 residues. Germline CDR1 reads SNHLY; CDR2 reads FYNNEI. CDR3 in DNA: TGTGCCAGCAGAGACCGGACAGGGCTAAATTCACCCCTCCACTTT. This codes for CASRDRTGLNSPLHF. The full variable domain, in which reference TRBV2 and TRBJ1-6 provide the parts outside the CDR3, is EPEVTQTPSHQVTQMGQEVILRCVPISNHLYFYWYRQILGQKVEFLVSFYNNEISEKSEIFDDQFSVERPDGSNFTLKIRSTKLEDSAMYFCASRDRTGLNSPLHFGNGTRLTVT.

The CDR3 here is CASSPRQGRTGELFF. In DNA, the CDR3 is TGTGCCAGCAGCCCCCGACAGGGTCGCACCGGGGAGCTGTTTTTT. The chain combines TRBV5-6 with TRBJ2-2, with 7 bases identical to TRBD1. Germline V gene lookup returns CDR1 SGHDT and CDR2 YYEEEE. J lost 4 bases, V lost 4 bases, and 7 bases had no gene match. The CDR3 is 15 residues long.

CDR3 bases: TGTGCCAGCAGCCTTGGGACAGTCAATCAGCCCCAGCATTTT. Amino acid sequence: CASSLGTVNQPQHF. The rearrangement links TRBV12-3 or TRBV12-4 to TRBJ1-5; TRBD1 matches at 7 bases. CDR3 length: 14 amino acids. The junction had 5 bases not matched to a gene; V was cut back by 6 bases and J by 3 bases.

This clonotype was found a few times. The chain links TRBV12-3 or TRBV12-4 to TRBJ2-2, with D possibly TRBD1 on 5 matching bases. CDR3 size: 14 residues. Trimming removed 6 bases at V and 3 bases at J, with 11 bases between. CDR3 protein: CASRPQGYTGELFF. CDR3 bases: TGTGCCAGCAGACCTCAGGGTTACACCGGGGAGCTGTTTTTT.

The chain has TRBV6-2 or TRBV6-3 and TRBJ2-5; D might be TRBD1 (6 bases). CDR1 MNHEY and CDR2 SVGEGT come from the germline V gene. V was pared by 6 bases and J by 2 bases, with 10 bases between. The CDR3 sequence is 13 residues long. This chain's CDR3 is CASRDRTQETQYF. The DNA for the CDR3 is TGTGCCAGCAGAGACAGGACACAAGAGACCCAGTACTTC.

The J gene is TRBJ2-5, the V gene TRBV7-2, with 9 positions matching TRBD2. V was clipped by 1 base and J by 1 base; unmatched bases: 4. Germline values: CDR1 SGHTA, CDR2 FQGNSA. The CDR3 is 16 amino acids. The CDR3 protein is CASSLVVSGGQETQYF. In DNA form, the CDR3 reads TGTGCCAGCAGCTTAGTTGTTAGCGGGGGCCAAGAGACCCAGTACTTC.

This clonotype was observed a handful of times. The chain employs TRBV7-9 and TRBJ2-1; D is ambiguous. The germline CDR1 and CDR2 sequences are SEHNR and FQNEAQ (reference sequence). The CDR3 sequence is 12 residues long. The V and J ends lost 6 bases and 9 bases respectively, with 12 bases between them. The CDR3 sequence: CASRVLLPEQFF. The CDR3 DNA reads TGTGCCAGCAGAGTCCTCCTGCCTGAGCAGTTCTTC.

V and J are TRBV10-2 and TRBJ2-7, with 11 nucleotides matching TRBD2. Germline V gene lookup returns CDR1 WSHSY and CDR2 SAAADI. This CDR3 contains 14 residues. The ends lost 7 bases at V and 2 bases at J; junction bases unmatched: 4. The CDR3 DNA reads as TGCGCCAGCAAACCGACTAGCGGGACCTACGAGCAGTACTTC. It specifies CASKPTSGTYEQYF.

This clonotype turned up a few times. The rearrangement uses TRBV28 and TRBJ2-7; 11 positions match TRBD1. In germline, CDR1 is MDHEN, CDR2 SYDVKM. This CDR3 spans 13 amino acids. With 3 bases clipped from V and 12 bases from J, the junction kept 7 bases outside the gene matches. CDR3 sequence (DNA): TGTGCCAGCAGTTTGGCCCCGGACAGGGGGCCGTACTTC. It translates to CASSLAPDRGPYF.

A few counts support this clonotype. The gene calls are TRBV5-5 and TRBJ2-3, with TRBD1 matching 7 bases. There are 12 residues in the CDR3. Germline CDR1 and CDR2: SGHKS and YYEKEE (reference sequence). J was trimmed by 5 bases and V by 4 bases; bases with no gene match: 1. CDR3 nucleotides: TGTGCCAGCAGCCGACAGGGAGATACGCAGTATTTT. This gives the protein CASSRQGDTQYF. The full variable domain, with the rest looked up from reference TRBV5-5 and TRBJ2-3, is DAGVTQSPTHLIKTRGQQVTLRCSPISGHKSVSWYQQVLGQGPQFIFQYYEKEERGRGNFPDRFSARQFPNYSSELNVNALLLGDSALYLCASSRQGDTQYFGPGTRLTVL.

The sample holds one count of this clonotype. J is TRBJ2-5 and V is TRBV10-3; 8 bases agree with TRBD2. Germline-derived CDR1 and CDR2 are ENHRY and SYGVKD. V was pared by 8 bases and J by 2 bases, with 13 bases of the junction left unmatched. The CDR3 loop spans 16 amino acids. The chain's CDR3 is CAISRGVAGLQETQYF. DNA for the CDR3: TGTGCCATCTCGAGAGGAGTAGCGGGGTTACAAGAGACCCAGTACTTC.

On this clonotype: One junction end does not reproduce the germline sequence, and a read error may be involved. V gene TRBV20-1 combines with J gene TRBJ2-2; D remains unclear. The CDR3 spans 13 residues. Germline loops: CDR1 DFQATT, CDR2 SNEGSKA (reference sequence). CDR3 bases: TGCAGTGCTGGAGACGGCTACACCGGGGAGCTGTTTTTT. It translates to CSAGDGYTGELFF.